The 6 T cell receptor beta chains in this list originate from one sample, sequenced in a study of blood T cell repertoires in COVID-19. This table comes from immunoSEQ multiplex PCR, and its TCRdb copy is limited to in-frame clones, with some not included. The sample has fewer than 400,000 clones; roughly 90% are singletons. The sample consisted of PBMCs or T cells enriched from blood (not recorded which). These receptors all come from a woman aged 30 to 39 who had recovered from COVID-19.

V gene TRBV4-2 combines with J gene TRBJ2-3; the match to TRBD2 covers 11 bases. J was trimmed by 2 bases and V by 4 bases; bases with no gene match: 5. This CDR3 has 16 residues. CDR1 is LGHNA, CDR2 YNFKEQ, per germline. CDR3 DNA sequence: TGTGCCAGCAGCCCTGCGACTAGCGGGATCACAGATACGCAGTATTTT. Translation gives CASSPATSGITDTQYF.

V and J are TRBV24-1 and TRBJ2-2; TRBD1 agrees at 9 bases. This CDR3 is 16 amino acids long. Trimming took 4 bases from V and 1 from J; bases not matched to a gene: 3. Germline loops: CDR1 KGHDR, CDR2 SFDVKD. The CDR3 DNA reads TGTGCCACCAGTGAACTGGGACAGGGGAACACCGGGGAGCTGTTTTTT. This encodes CATSELGQGNTGELFF.

The V call is TRBV7-6, the J call TRBJ2-1, with 11 bases lining up with TRBD2. V lost 4 bases and J lost 5; bases outside the gene matches: 7. Germline V gene sequence: CDR1 SGHVS, CDR2 FNYEAQ. This CDR3 is 16 amino acids long. The DNA for the CDR3 is TGTGCCAGCAGCTCCCTACTAGCGGGGGACCACAATGAGCAGTTCTTC. It translates to CASSSLLAGDHNEQFF.

The rearrangement uses TRBV27 and TRBJ1-6, with D possibly matching TRBD1 (6 bases). Germline V gene sequence: CDR1 MNHEY, CDR2 SMNVEV (reference sequence). The CDR3 spans 15 residues. Trimming removed 5 bases at V and 9 bases at J, with 17 bases between. The CDR3 DNA is TGTGCCAGCAGTACGGACAGTTCGAGGAGTTCACCCCTCCACTTT. Translation: CASSTDSSRSSPLHF.

In this sample, this clone turned up once. V gene TRBV5-1 combines with J gene TRBJ2-1; TRBD1 matches at 12 bases. With 3 bases clipped from V and 6 bases from J, the junction kept 7 bases outside the gene matches. Germline assignment: CDR1 SGHRS and CDR2 YFSETQ. This CDR3 has 16 residues. CDR3 loop: CASSSFRDRGPNEQFF. The DNA of the CDR3 is TGCGCCAGCAGCTCCTTCCGGGACAGGGGGCCCAATGAGCAGTTCTTC.

The CDR3 here is CASSPPGGANNEQFF. Written as DNA, the CDR3 is TGTGCCAGCAGCCCCCCCGGGGGGGCGAACAATGAGCAGTTCTTC. The chain has TRBV7-9 and TRBJ2-1; 8 positions match TRBD2. The length of the CDR3 is 15 residues. Trimming removed 5 bases from V and 5 bases from J; junction bases left unmatched: 8. Germline CDR1 reads SEHNR; CDR2 reads FQNEAQ (reference sequence).